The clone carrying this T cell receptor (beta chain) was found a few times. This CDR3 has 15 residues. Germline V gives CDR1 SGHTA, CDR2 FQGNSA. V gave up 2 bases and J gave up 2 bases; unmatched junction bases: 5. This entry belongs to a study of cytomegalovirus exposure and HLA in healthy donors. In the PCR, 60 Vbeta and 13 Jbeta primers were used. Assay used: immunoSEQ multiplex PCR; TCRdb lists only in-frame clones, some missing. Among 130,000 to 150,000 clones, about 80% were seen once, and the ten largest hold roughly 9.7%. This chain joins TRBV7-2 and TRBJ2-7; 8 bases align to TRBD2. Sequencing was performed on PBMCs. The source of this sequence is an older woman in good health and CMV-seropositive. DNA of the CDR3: TGTGCCAGCAGCTTATCGGGTAGCGGGACCTACGAGCAGTACTTC. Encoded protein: CASSLSGSGTYEQYF.